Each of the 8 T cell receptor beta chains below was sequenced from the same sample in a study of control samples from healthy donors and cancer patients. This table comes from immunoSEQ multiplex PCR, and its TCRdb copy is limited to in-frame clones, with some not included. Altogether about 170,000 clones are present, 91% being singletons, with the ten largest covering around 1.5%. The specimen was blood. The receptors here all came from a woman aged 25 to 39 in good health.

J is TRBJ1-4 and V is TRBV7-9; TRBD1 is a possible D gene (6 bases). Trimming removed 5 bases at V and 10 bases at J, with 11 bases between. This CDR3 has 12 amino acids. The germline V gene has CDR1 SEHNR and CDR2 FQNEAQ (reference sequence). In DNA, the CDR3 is TGTGCCAGCAGCAGGACAGCTGGAAAACTGTTTTTT. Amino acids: CASSRTAGKLFF.

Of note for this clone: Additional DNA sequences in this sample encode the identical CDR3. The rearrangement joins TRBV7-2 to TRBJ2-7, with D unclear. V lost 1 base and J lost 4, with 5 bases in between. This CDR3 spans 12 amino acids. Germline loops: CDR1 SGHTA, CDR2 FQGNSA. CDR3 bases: TGTGCCAGCAGCTTAGTCGGGTACGAGCAGTACTTC. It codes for CASSLVGYEQYF.

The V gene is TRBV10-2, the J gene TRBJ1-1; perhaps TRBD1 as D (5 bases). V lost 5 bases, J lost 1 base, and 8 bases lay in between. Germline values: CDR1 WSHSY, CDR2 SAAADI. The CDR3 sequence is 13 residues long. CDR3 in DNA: TGCGCCAGCAGTTCTACAGGGAACACTGAAGCTTTCTTT. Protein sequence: CASSSTGNTEAFF.

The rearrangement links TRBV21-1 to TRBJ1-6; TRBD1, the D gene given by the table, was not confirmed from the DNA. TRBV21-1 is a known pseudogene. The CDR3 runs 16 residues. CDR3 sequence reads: CASSPDRDPYNSPLHF. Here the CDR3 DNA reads TGTGCCAGCAGCCCTGACAGGGATCCTTATAATTCACCCCTCCACTTT.

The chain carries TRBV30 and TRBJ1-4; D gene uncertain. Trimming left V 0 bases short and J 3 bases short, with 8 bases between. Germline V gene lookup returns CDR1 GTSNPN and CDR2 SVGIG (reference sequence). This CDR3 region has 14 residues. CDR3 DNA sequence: TGTGCCTGGAGTGTCTATTATGCTAATGAAAAACTGTTTTTT. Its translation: CAWSVYYANEKLFF.

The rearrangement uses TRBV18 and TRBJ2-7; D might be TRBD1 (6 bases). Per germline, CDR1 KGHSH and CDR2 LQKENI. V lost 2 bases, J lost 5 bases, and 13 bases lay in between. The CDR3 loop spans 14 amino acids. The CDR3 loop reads CASSPSRTVDEQYF. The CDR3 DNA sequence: TGTGCCAGCTCACCATCCCGGACAGTCGACGAGCAGTACTTC. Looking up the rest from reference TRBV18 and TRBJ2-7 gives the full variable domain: NAGVMQNPRHLVRRRGQEARLRCSPMKGHSHVYWYRQLPEEGLKFMVYLQKENIIDESGMPKERFSAEFPKEGPSILRIQQVVRGDSAAYFCASSPSRTVDEQYFGPGTRLTVT.

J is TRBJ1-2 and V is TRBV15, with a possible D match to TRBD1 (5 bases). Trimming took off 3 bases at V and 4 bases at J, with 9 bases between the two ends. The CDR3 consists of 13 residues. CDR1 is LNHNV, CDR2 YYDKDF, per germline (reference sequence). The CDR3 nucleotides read TGTGCCACCAGCAGGGGGCAGGTCTATGGCTACACCTTC. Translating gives CATSRGQVYGYTF.

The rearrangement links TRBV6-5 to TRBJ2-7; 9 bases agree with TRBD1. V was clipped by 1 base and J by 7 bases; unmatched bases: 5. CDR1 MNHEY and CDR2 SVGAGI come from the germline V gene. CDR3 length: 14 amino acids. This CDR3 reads CASSYYRGQGEQYF. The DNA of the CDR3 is TGTGCCAGCAGTTACTACAGGGGGCAAGGGGAGCAGTACTTC.